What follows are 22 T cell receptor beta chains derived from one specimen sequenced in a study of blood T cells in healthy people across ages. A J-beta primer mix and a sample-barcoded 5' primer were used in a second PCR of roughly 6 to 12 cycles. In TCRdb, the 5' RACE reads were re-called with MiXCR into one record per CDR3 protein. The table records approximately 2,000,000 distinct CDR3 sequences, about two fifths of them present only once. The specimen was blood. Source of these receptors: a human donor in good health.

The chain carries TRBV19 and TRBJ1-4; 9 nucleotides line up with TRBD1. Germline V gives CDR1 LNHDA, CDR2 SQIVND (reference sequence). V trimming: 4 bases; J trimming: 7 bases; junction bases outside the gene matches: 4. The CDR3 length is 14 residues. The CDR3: CASSTDRGSEKLFF. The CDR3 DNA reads TGTGCCAGTAGTACCGACAGGGGGAGTGAAAAACTGTTTTTT.

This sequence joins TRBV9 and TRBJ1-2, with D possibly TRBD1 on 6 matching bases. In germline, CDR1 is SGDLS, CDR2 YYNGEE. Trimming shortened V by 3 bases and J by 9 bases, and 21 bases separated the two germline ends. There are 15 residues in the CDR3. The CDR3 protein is CASSAETGGNHRYTF. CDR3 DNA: TGTGCCAGCAGCGCGGAGACAGGAGGGAATCATCGCTACACCTTC.

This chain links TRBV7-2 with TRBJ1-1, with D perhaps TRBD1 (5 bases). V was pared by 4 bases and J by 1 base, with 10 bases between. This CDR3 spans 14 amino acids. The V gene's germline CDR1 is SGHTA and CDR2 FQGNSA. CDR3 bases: TGTGCCAGCAGCTGGCGGAGGGGGAACACTGAAGCTTTCTTT. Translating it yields CASSWRRGNTEAFF.

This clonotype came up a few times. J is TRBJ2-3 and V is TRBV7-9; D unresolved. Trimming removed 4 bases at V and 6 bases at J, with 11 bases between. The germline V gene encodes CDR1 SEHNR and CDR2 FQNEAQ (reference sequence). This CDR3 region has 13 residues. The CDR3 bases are TGTGCCAGCAGCTCTCCCAGGTCGGATACGCAGTATTTT. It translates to CASSSPRSDTQYF.

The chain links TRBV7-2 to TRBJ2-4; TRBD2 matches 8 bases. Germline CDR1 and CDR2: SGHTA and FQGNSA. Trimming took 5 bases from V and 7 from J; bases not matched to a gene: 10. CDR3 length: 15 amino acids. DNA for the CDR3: TGTGCCAGCAGCAGCCCCGGGAGGGTGGGTAACATTCAGTACTTC. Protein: CASSSPGRVGNIQYF.

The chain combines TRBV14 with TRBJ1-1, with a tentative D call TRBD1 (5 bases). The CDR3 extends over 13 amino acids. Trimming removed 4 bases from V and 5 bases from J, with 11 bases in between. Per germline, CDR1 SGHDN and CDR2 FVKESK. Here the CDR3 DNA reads TGTGCCAGCAGCCCGGGGCGCTGGACTGAAGCTTTCTTT. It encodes CASSPGRWTEAFF.

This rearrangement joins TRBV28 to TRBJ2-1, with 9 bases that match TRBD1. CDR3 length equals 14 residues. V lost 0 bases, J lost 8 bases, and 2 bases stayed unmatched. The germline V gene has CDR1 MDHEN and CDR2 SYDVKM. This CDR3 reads CASSLWGQGYEQFF. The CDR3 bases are TGTGCCAGCAGTTTATGGGGACAGGGATATGAGCAGTTCTTC.

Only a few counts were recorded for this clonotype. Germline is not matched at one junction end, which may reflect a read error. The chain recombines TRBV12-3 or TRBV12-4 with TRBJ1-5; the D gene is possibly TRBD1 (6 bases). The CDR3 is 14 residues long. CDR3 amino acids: CASSRTGSNRPQHF. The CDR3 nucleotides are TGTGCCAGCAGCCGAACAGGGAGCAATCGGCCCCAGCATTTT.

CDR3 amino acids: CASSLWGTGARGEQFF. CDR3 in DNA: TGTGCCAGCAGCTTATGGGGGACAGGCGCTCGCGGTGAGCAGTTCTTC. This chain links TRBV7-2 with TRBJ2-1; 8 bases line up with TRBD1. Trimming at V came to 2 bases and at J to 9 bases, leaving 12 bases not matched to a gene. Germline lookup yields CDR1 SGHTA and CDR2 FQGNSA. The CDR3 consists of 16 residues.

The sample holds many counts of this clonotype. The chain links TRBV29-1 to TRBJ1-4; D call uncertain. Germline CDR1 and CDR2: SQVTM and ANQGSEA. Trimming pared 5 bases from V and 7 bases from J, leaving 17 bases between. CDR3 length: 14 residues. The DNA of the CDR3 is TGCAGCGTTAGGTGGGCGGACCGCCCTGAAAAACTGTTTTTT. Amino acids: CSVRWADRPEKLFF.

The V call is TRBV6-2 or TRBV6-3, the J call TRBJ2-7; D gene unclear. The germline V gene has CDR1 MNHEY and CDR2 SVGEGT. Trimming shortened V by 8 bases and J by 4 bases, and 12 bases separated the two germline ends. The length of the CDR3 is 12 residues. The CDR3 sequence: CASWRWGYEQYF. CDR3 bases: TGTGCCAGCTGGCGTTGGGGATACGAGCAGTACTTC.

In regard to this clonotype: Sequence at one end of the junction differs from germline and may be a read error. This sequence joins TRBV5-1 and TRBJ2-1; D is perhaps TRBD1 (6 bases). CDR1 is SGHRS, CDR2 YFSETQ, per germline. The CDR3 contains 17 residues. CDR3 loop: CASSSQPPGHSRNERFF. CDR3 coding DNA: TGCGCCAGCAGCTCCCAACCTCCGGGACATAGTAGGAATGAGCGGTTCTTC.

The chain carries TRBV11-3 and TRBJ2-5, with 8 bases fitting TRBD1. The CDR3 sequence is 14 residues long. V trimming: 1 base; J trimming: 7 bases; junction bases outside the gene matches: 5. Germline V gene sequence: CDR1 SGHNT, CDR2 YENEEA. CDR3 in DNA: TGTGCCAGCAGCTTAGTTGCAGGGACAGGGACCCAGTACTTC. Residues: CASSLVAGTGTQYF.

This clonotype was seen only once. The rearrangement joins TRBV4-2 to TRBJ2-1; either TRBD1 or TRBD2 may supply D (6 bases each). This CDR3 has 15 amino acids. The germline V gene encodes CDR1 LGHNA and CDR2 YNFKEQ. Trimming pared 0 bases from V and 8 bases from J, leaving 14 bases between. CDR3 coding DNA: TGTGCCAGCAGCCAAGAACGGGGGCCGGAGGATGAGCAGTTCTTC. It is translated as CASSQERGPEDEQFF.

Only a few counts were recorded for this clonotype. CDR3 protein: CASSYAGQGYEQYF. The DNA of the CDR3 is TGTGCCAGCAGTTACGCGGGACAGGGCTACGAGCAGTACTTC. The V and J genes are TRBV6-6 and TRBJ2-5, with 9 bases aligning to TRBD1. The J call is doubtful: the DNA matches TRBJ2-7 better. The V gene's germline CDR1 is MNHNY and CDR2 SVGAGI (reference sequence). This CDR3 is 14 amino acids long.

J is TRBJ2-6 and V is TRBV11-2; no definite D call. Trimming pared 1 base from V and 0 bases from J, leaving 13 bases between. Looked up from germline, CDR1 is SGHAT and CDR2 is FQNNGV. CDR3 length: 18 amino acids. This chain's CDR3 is CASSLAPVIPSGANVLTF. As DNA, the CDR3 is TGTGCCAGCAGCTTAGCTCCAGTAATCCCCTCTGGGGCCAACGTCCTGACTTTC.

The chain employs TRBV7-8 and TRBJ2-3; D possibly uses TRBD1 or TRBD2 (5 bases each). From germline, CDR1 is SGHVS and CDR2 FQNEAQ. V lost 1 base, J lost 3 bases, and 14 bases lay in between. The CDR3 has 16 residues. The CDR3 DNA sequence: TGTGCCAGCAGCTTAGAAGAGGGGAGAGCAACAGATACGCAGTATTTT. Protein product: CASSLEEGRATDTQYF.

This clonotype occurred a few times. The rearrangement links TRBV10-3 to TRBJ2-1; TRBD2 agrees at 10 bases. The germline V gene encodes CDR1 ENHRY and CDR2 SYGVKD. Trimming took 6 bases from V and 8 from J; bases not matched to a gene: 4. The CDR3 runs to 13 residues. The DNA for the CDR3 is TGTGCCATCAGAGGAAGCGGGGGGGATGAGCAGTTCTTC. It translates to CAIRGSGGDEQFF.

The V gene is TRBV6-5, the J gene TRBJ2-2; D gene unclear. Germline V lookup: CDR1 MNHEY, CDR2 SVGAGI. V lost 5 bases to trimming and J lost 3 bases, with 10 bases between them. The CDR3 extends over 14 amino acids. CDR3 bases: TGTGCCAGCAGTAAGGGTGCGGACACCGGGGAGCTGTTTTTT. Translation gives CASSKGADTGELFF.

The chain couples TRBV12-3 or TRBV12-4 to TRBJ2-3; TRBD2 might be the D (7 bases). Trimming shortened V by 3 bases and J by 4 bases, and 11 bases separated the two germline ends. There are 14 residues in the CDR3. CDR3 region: CASSFGGQADTQYF. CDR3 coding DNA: TGTGCCAGCAGTTTCGGGGGGCAAGCAGATACGCAGTATTTT.

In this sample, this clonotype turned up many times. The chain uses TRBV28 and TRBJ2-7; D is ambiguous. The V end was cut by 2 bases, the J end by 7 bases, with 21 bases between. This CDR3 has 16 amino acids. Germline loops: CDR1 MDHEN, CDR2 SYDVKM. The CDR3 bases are TGTGCCAGCAGTTTAGGGGTCGGCAGGTCGAGTGGGGAGCAGTACTTC. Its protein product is CASSLGVGRSSGEQYF.

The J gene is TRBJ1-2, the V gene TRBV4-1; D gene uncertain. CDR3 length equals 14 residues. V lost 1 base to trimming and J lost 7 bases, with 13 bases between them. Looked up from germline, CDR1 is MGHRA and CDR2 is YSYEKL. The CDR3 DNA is TGCGCCAGCAGCCAAGTTGTGACATTCGTTGGCTACACCTTC. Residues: CASSQVVTFVGYTF.